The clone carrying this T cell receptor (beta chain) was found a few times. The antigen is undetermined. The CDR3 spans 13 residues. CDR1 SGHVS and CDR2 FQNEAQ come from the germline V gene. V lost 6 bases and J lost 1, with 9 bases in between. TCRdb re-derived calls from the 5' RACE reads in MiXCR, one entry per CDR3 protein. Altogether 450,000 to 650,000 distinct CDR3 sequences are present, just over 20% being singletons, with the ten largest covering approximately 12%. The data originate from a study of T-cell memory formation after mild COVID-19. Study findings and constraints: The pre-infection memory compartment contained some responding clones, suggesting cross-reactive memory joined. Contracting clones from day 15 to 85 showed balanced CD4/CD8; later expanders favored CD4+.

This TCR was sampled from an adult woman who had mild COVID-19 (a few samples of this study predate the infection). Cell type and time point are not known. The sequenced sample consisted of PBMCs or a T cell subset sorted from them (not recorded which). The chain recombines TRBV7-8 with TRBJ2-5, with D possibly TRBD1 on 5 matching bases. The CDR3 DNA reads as TGTGCCAGCAGTCCACAGGCCCAAGAGACCCAGTACTTC. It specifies CASSPQAQETQYF.